Presented here are 21 T cell receptor beta chains from one specimen sequenced in a study of blood T cell repertoires in COVID-19. Repertoires were generated with immunoSEQ multiplex PCR, while TCRdb's copy carries only in-frame clones and drops some. The sample contains roughly 250,000 clones, about 85% of which appear only once. Sequences were obtained from PBMCs or T cells enriched from blood (not recorded which). The receptors come from a woman aged 25 to 39 with acute COVID-19.

Of note for this clone: The same CDR3 arises from other DNA sequences in this sample as well. The chain joins TRBV11-2 to TRBJ2-7; the D is unclear. Germline-derived CDR1 and CDR2 are SGHAT and FQNNGV. Trimming pared 1 base from V and 2 bases from J, leaving 6 bases between. There are 13 residues in the CDR3. DNA for the CDR3: TGTGCCAGCAGCTTAGGTCTAACCTACGAGCAGTACTTC. Its protein product is CASSLGLTYEQYF.

A note on this clone: Other DNA sequences in the sample encode the same CDR3. The J gene is TRBJ2-1, the V gene TRBV28, with 9 bases identical to TRBD2. The V and J ends lost 3 bases and 8 bases, in that order; junction bases with no gene match: 2. Germline values: CDR1 MDHEN, CDR2 SYDVKM. This CDR3 comprises 13 residues. The CDR3 DNA reads TGTGCCAGCAGTTTGGGCGGGGGGGATGAGCAGTTCTTC. Translating it yields CASSLGGGDEQFF.

The V call is TRBV19, the J call TRBJ1-2, with 11 bases lining up with TRBD1. V lost 3 bases and J lost 6; bases outside the gene matches: 9. The length of the CDR3 is 16 residues. Germline V gives CDR1 LNHDA, CDR2 SQIVND (reference sequence). The CDR3 loop is CASSMDWTGGSHGYTF. The CDR3 coding sequence is TGTGCCAGTAGTATGGACTGGACAGGGGGCAGTCATGGCTACACCTTC.

V gene TRBV20-1 combines with J gene TRBJ2-7; TRBD1 matches at 8 bases. The trim removed 3 bases at V and 3 bases at J, leaving 10 bases unmatched. The CDR3 spans 15 residues. The germline V gene encodes CDR1 DFQATT and CDR2 SNEGSKA (reference sequence). CDR3 nucleotides: TGCAGTGCTAGTCCAGACAGGGGCAATCGCTACGAGCAGTACTTC. Translating it yields CSASPDRGNRYEQYF.

This chain connects TRBV4-1 to TRBJ1-1, with D unclear. CDR1 is MGHRA, CDR2 YSYEKL, per germline. CDR3 length equals 17 residues. Trimming stripped 1 base from V and 0 bases from J, with 15 bases between. The CDR3 nucleotides are TGCGCCAGCAGCCAAGTGTCCGCGGGGATCATGAACACTGAAGCTTTCTTT. Translation: CASSQVSAGIMNTEAFF.

This chain joins TRBV28 and TRBJ1-1; D possibly corresponds to TRBD1 (5 bases). Trimming shortened V by 4 bases and J by 6 bases, and 12 bases separated the two germline ends. CDR1 and CDR2 (germline): MDHEN, SYDVKM. The CDR3 spans 13 residues. CDR3 coding DNA: TGTGCCAGCAGTTCCGCCGGGGGGGCTGAAGCTTTCTTT. Its protein is CASSSAGGAEAFF.

The DNA for the CDR3 is TGTGCCAGCAGTCCCGGGACAAACTATGGCTACACCTTC. Protein sequence: CASSPGTNYGYTF. V usage is TRBV28 and J usage is TRBJ1-2; tentatively, D is TRBD1 (6 bases). V was trimmed by 5 bases and J by 2 bases, leaving 9 bases between them. Germline CDR1 is MDHEN and CDR2 is SYDVKM. This CDR3 spans 13 amino acids.

This clone showed up just once. The J gene is TRBJ2-7, the V gene TRBV29-1; 7 bases match TRBD1. V lost 4 bases to trimming and J lost 6 bases; unmatched junction nucleotides: 9. Germline assignment: CDR1 SQVTM and CDR2 ANQGSEA. The CDR3 is made up of 13 amino acids. CDR3 sequence (DNA): TGCAGCGTTGGAGACAGGGCCCCAAGCGAGCAGTACTTC. This sequence encodes CSVGDRAPSEQYF.

The V gene is TRBV13, the J gene TRBJ2-5; the match to TRBD2 covers 16 bases. Trimming took 5 bases from V and 7 from J; bases not matched to a gene: 16. Germline assignment: CDR1 PRHDT and CDR2 FYEKMQ (reference sequence). The CDR3 sequence is 19 residues long. The CDR3 coding sequence is TGTGCCAGCAGCATCTCCGGGACTAGCGGGGGGGCCTTCTCTGGGACCCAGTACTTC. It specifies CASSISGTSGGAFSGTQYF.

This chain joins TRBV7-2 and TRBJ1-2; D uncertain. The CDR3 is 14 residues long. The V gene lost 0 bases and the J gene lost 5 bases, with 10 bases spanning the gap. The germline V gene encodes CDR1 SGHTA and CDR2 FQGNSA. CDR3 region: CASSLAQPGYGYTF. CDR3 sequence (DNA): TGTGCCAGCAGCTTAGCGCAACCGGGATATGGCTACACCTTC. The entire variable domain, with the rest obtained from reference TRBV7-2 and TRBJ1-2, is as follows: GAGVSQSPSNKVTEKGKDVELRCDPISGHTALYWYRQSLGQGLEFLIYFQGNSAPDKSGLPSDRFSAERTGGSVSTLTIQRTQQEDSAVYLCASSLAQPGYGYTFGSGTRLTVV.

The rearrangement joins TRBV15 to TRBJ1-2; 10 bases agree with TRBD1. V lost 0 bases to trimming and J lost 7 bases; unmatched junction nucleotides: 8. This CDR3 region has 16 residues. Germline V lookup: CDR1 LNHNV, CDR2 YYDKDF (reference sequence). CDR3 amino acids: CATSRDQWDRGSGYTF. CDR3 in DNA: TGTGCCACCAGCAGAGATCAATGGGACAGGGGTTCTGGCTACACCTTC.

CDR3 in DNA: TGTGCCAGCAGTGGAACAGGGGGTCTCTACGAGCAGTACTTC. It specifies CASSGTGGLYEQYF. The chain is built from TRBV2 and TRBJ2-7; TRBD1 matches 8 bases. There are 14 residues in the CDR3. The V gene's germline CDR1 is SNHLY and CDR2 FYNNEI. Germline trimming cut 4 bases from V and 3 bases from J; bases unmatched to any gene: 5.

V is TRBV4-3 and J is TRBJ2-1, with 7 bases fitting TRBD2. Losses at the gene ends were 4 bases for V and 8 bases for J; bases not matched to a gene: 11. This CDR3 contains 15 residues. The germline V gene has CDR1 LGHNA and CDR2 YSLEER. DNA of the CDR3: TGCGCCAGCAGCCGAGAGGGGAGGGCAGCGTATGAGCAGTTCTTC. Translating gives CASSREGRAAYEQFF.

The J gene is TRBJ1-2, the V gene TRBV3-1 (or the pseudogene TRBV3-2); D gene uncertain. The germline V gene has CDR1 LGHDT and CDR2 YNNKEL (reference sequence). Trimming pared 0 bases from V and 4 bases from J, leaving 6 bases between. The CDR3 runs 13 residues. The CDR3 reads CASSQDESYGYTF. Here the CDR3 DNA reads TGTGCCAGCAGCCAAGATGAGAGCTATGGCTACACCTTC.

Notes on this clone: The junction departs from the called germline gene at one end, perhaps through a read error. The chain joins TRBV4-1 to TRBJ2-7, with 9 bases matching TRBD2. CDR3 length: 14 amino acids. The V gene's germline CDR1 is MGHRA and CDR2 YSYEKL. The DNA for the CDR3 is TGCGCCAGCAGCCAAGTGGCAAGCGGGGGGCCCCCGGACTTC. Amino acids: CASSQVASGGPPDF.

The chain recombines TRBV9 with TRBJ2-7, with 9 positions matching TRBD2. This CDR3 has 15 residues. Germline V gene data show CDR1 as SGDLS and CDR2 as YYNGEE. The ends lost 4 bases at V and 0 bases at J; junction bases unmatched: 5. The CDR3 loop reads CASSQGSGSSYEQYF. CDR3 DNA: TGTGCCAGCAGCCAAGGTAGCGGGAGCTCCTACGAGCAGTACTTC.

The V call is TRBV28, the J call TRBJ1-1; D remains unclear. The V end was cut by 5 bases, the J end by 7 bases, with 11 bases between. CDR1 is MDHEN, CDR2 SYDVKM, per germline. The CDR3 contains 12 residues. The CDR3 DNA reads TGTGCCAGCAGTAGGCAGGTTAATGAAGCTTTCTTT. Its protein is CASSRQVNEAFF.

The chain joins TRBV19 to TRBJ2-4; D may be TRBD1 (5 bases). Deletions cut 3 bases from V and 5 bases from J, with 20 bases between. The CDR3 runs to 17 residues. Looked up from germline, CDR1 is LNHDA and CDR2 is SQIVND (reference sequence). DNA of the CDR3: TGTGCCAGTAGTATGGCGTTCAGGGTCGTCGGACAAAACATTCAGTACTTC. Translated, it gives CASSMAFRVVGQNIQYF.

The chain is built from TRBV6-5 and TRBJ1-1; no definite D call. Germline CDR1 MNHEY, CDR2 SVGAGI. The CDR3 runs 14 residues. Trimming cost V 0 bases and J 5 bases, with 10 bases left between them. CDR3 bases: TGTGCCAGCAGTTACTCGGGCGGAGGGACTGAAGCTTTCTTT. Translating it yields CASSYSGGGTEAFF.

The rearrangement uses TRBV6-5 and TRBJ2-7; D unresolved. The CDR3 loop spans 16 amino acids. Germline V gene lookup returns CDR1 MNHEY and CDR2 SVGAGI. With 2 bases removed from V and 2 bases from J, the gap between germline ends came to 16 bases. DNA of the CDR3: TGTGCCAGCAGTTACACAAACCTCGATATTACCTACGAGCAGTACTTC. The encoded protein is CASSYTNLDITYEQYF.

This chain joins TRBV2 and TRBJ2-7; D possibly corresponds to TRBD2 (7 bases). This CDR3 has 14 amino acids. The V end lost 10 bases, the J end lost 4 bases, and 20 bases lay between the germline ends. Per germline, CDR1 SNHLY and CDR2 FYNNEI. The CDR3 bases are TGTGCCAATCGAGCGGCAGGGGAGGGGTACGAGCAGTACTTC. This encodes CANRAAGEGYEQYF. Full variable domain (rest looked up from reference TRBV2 and TRBJ2-7): EPEVTQTPSHQVTQMGQEVILRCVPISNHLYFYWYRQILGQKVEFLVSFYNNEISEKSEIFDDQFSVERPDGSNFTLKIRSTKLEDSAMYFCANRAAGEGYEQYFGPGTRLTVT.